Listed below are T cell receptor beta chains from one sample, sequenced in a study of cytomegalovirus exposure and HLA in healthy donors. Sequencing was performed with immunoSEQ multiplex PCR; in TCRdb, only in-frame clones are kept and a portion is missing. The data contain approximately 120,000 clones, 73% of them singletons. The sample was PBMCs. The receptors derive from a man aged 40-50 years in good health and CMV-seronegative. Each CDR3 is given with its conserved first and last residue. Fields, in order: D gene, J gene, clone size, V gene, CDR3 DNA, CDR3 protein. The D gene is left open where the match is weak. Clone sizes are given selectively: once, few, many, or a class where the clone is expanded.

TRBD2,TRBJ2-2,.,TRBV5-4,TGTGCCAGCAGCCCCGGGACTAGCGTCTCAGGGGAGCTGTTTTTT,CASSPGTSVSGELFF
.,TRBJ1-1,.,TRBV28,TGTGCCAGCAGTCGTTTACAGGGCACTGAAGCTTTCTTT,CASSRLQGTEAFF
TRBD1,TRBJ2-5,few,TRBV7-9,TGTGCCAGCAGCCCTAGACAGGGTAGAGAGACCCAGTACTTC,CASSPRQGRETQYF
TRBD1,TRBJ1-5,.,TRBV5-1,TGCGCCAGCAGCCCCGGGACAGTAGATCAGCCCCAGCATTTT,CASSPGTVDQPQHF
TRBD1,TRBJ2-2,.,TRBV6-6,TGTGCCAGCAGTGCAATAAACAGGGGGTCCGGGGAGCTGTTTTTT,CASSAINRGSGELFF
TRBD1,TRBJ1-1,.,TRBV19,TGTGCCAGTAATACAGGGGAATTGAACACTGAAGCTTTCTTT,CASNTGELNTEAFF
TRBD1,TRBJ2-3,.,TRBV7-2,TGTGCCAGCAGCGCCTCCGGGACAGGAGTAGGAGATACGCAGTATTTT,CASSASGTGVGDTQYF
TRBD2,TRBJ2-7,.,TRBV9,TGTGCCAGCGGGGGACTAGCGGGGGAGGAGGGCGAGCAGTACTTC,CASGGLAGEEGEQYF
TRBD2,TRBJ2-7,.,TRBV27,TGTGCCAGCAGTCGGACTAGCTGGGGCGAGCAGTACTTC,CASSRTSWGEQYF
.,TRBJ2-2,.,TRBV5-6,TGTGCCAGCAGCTTGACCCCCGGGGGTAACACCGGGGAGCTGTTTTTT,CASSLTPGGNTGELFF
.,TRBJ1-5,few,TRBV27,TGTGCCAGCAGTCCCGCCCTCTTAAGGAGTGGCAATCAGCCCCAGCATTTT,CASSPALLRSGNQPQHF
.,TRBJ1-2,.,TRBV19,TGTGCCAGTAGTATGAGGACAGACTATGGCTACACCTTC,CASSMRTDYGYTF
TRBD2,TRBJ2-2,.,TRBV9,TGTGCCAGCAGCGTAGGCTGGACTAGCAGCGCCGGGGAGCTGTTTTTT,CASSVGWTSSAGELFF
.,TRBJ2-7,.,TRBV28,TGTGCCAGCAGTTTCTCCCCCTCCTACGAGCAGTACTTC,CASSFSPSYEQYF
.,TRBJ2-7,once,TRBV25-1,TGTGCCAGCAGTGGCGGTGGGTTTGAGGCCTACGAGCAGTACTTC,CASSGGGFEAYEQYF
TRBD2,TRBJ2-3,.,TRBV5-1,TGCGCCAGCAGCACGGGACTAGCGGGGGGAATCACAGATACGCAGTATTTT,CASSTGLAGGITDTQYF
TRBD1,TRBJ2-1,.,TRBV11-2,TGTGCCAGCAGCTTAGGACAGGGGGCCGGGAATGAGCAGTTCTTC,CASSLGQGAGNEQFF
TRBD2,TRBJ2-2,.,TRBV7-3,TGTGCCAGCAGCCAACTAGCGGGGGACACCGGGGAGCTGTTTTTT,CASSQLAGDTGELFF
TRBD1,TRBJ2-4,.,TRBV11-3,TGTGCCAGCAGCTCGGGACAGGGTAACATTCAGTACTTC,CASSSGQGNIQYF
TRBD2,TRBJ2-1,.,TRBV7-2,TGTGCCAGCAGCTCGGGACTAGCGGGGACTTTCTACAATGAGCAGTTCTTC,CASSSGLAGTFYNEQFF
TRBD1,TRBJ1-2,.,TRBV7-9,TGTGCCAGCAGCTCCGCGACAGGGGGTGACTCTAACTATGGCTACACCTTC,CASSSATGGDSNYGYTF
TRBD2,TRBJ2-5,few,TRBV19,TGTGCCAGTAGTATCCCGGGAGGGATATTACAAGAGACCCAGTACTTC,CASSIPGGILQETQYF
.,TRBJ2-7,.,TRBV7-2,TGTGCCAGCAGCCGGACGGGGGGCGGGGGCTCCTACGAGCAGTACTTC,CASSRTGGGGSYEQYF
.,TRBJ1-2,.,TRBV4-2,TGTGCCAGCAGCCAAGACGAGGGAGTAGGCGGCTACACCTTC,CASSQDEGVGGYTF